A selection of T cell receptor beta chains follows, all from one sample in a study of blood T cell repertoires in COVID-19. Sequencing used immunoSEQ multiplex PCR; TCRdb keeps in-frame clones, though not all of them. The data contain around 190,000 clones, more than 80% of them singletons. The sequenced sample consisted of PBMCs or T cells enriched from blood (not recorded which). The receptors were sampled from a man in his forties who had recovered from COVID-19. Each CDR3 is given without its conserved first and last residue.

v_call,j_call,cdr3_aa
TRBV19,TRBJ1-2,ASSIERDSLGYT
TRBV11-2,TRBJ2-5,ASSLELRGRQETQY
TRBV7-3,TRBJ2-1,ASSLMGGTGEYNEQF
TRBV18,TRBJ1-1,ASSAGTGSEAF
TRBV9,TRBJ1-1,ASSFTGMNTEAF
TRBV30,TRBJ2-1,AWSVQAGGPYEQF
TRBV10-1,TRBJ2-1,ASSLSSDEQF
TRBV5-1,TRBJ2-5,ASSLGVGRWETQY
TRBV7-9,TRBJ2-1,ASSLTGNEQF
TRBV3-1/TRBV3-2,TRBJ1-6,ASSQADRRNSPLH
TRBV3-1/TRBV3-2,TRBJ2-7,ASSQDRQVSEQY
TRBV13,TRBJ1-6,ASSLGQPVVGSPLH
TRBV5-1,TRBJ1-4,ASSLSADRNEKLF
TRBV18,TRBJ2-7,ASSPGTGDEQY
TRBV5-1,TRBJ2-1,ASSTPGTRNEQF
TRBV3-1/TRBV3-2,TRBJ1-3,ASSQGSSGNTIY
TRBV7-8,TRBJ2-3,ASSSTRPPGADTQY
TRBV14,TRBJ2-7,ASSQEAGDLYEQY
TRBV6-5,TRBJ1-3,ASSYSHSGNTIY
TRBV5-1,TRBJ1-2,ASSLQGAHGYT
TRBV27,TRBJ2-7,ASSFRGGEQY
TRBV11-1,TRBJ1-1,ASSFKQGTEAF
TRBV24-1,TRBJ1-1,ATSEGGRTEAF
TRBV7-3,TRBJ2-6,ASSPGSHSGANVLT
TRBV3-1/TRBV3-2,TRBJ1-5,ASSQEGRVNQPQH
TRBV19,TRBJ2-7,ASSRASGDHEQY
TRBV11-2,TRBJ1-1,ASSFTQDTEAF
TRBV11-2,TRBJ1-5,ASSFTGGPQPQH
TRBV11-1,TRBJ2-2,ASSLGRGRITGELF
TRBV15,TRBJ2-2,ATSSRGPGTGELF
TRBV11-2,TRBJ2-7,ASSLVADSSYEQY
TRBV9,TRBJ2-3,ASSVEVGADTQY
TRBV28,TRBJ1-5,ASSTLGQGNQPQH
TRBV25-1,TRBJ2-1,ASTDRGLYNEQF
TRBV14,TRBJ2-5,ASSQERTGRKETQY
TRBV10-1,TRBJ2-5,ASSESQPAVGGTQY
TRBV6-5,TRBJ2-7,ASSTALNYEQY
TRBV19,TRBJ2-2,ASSFRLVLSTGELF
TRBV9,TRBJ2-1,ASSETETSGYKSEQF
TRBV7-9,TRBJ2-1,ASSLDYQGQF
TRBV7-3,TRBJ2-3,ASSSYVLETQY
TRBV19,TRBJ1-2,ASQTTAADYGYT
TRBV20-1,TRBJ1-2,SASRPGKVGGYT
TRBV18,TRBJ2-2,ASSPRPGTGELF
TRBV5-1,TRBJ1-2,ASRGGQGVYGYT
TRBV11-2,TRBJ1-5,ASSLEVAGGPWVNQPQH
TRBV27,TRBJ2-4,ASRDIRRGLPLNIQY
TRBV11-2,TRBJ2-7,ASSLGPGSSYEQY
TRBV9,TRBJ2-3,ASSALRVSTDTQY
TRBV6-6,TRBJ2-3,ASSPPGTSLTDTQY